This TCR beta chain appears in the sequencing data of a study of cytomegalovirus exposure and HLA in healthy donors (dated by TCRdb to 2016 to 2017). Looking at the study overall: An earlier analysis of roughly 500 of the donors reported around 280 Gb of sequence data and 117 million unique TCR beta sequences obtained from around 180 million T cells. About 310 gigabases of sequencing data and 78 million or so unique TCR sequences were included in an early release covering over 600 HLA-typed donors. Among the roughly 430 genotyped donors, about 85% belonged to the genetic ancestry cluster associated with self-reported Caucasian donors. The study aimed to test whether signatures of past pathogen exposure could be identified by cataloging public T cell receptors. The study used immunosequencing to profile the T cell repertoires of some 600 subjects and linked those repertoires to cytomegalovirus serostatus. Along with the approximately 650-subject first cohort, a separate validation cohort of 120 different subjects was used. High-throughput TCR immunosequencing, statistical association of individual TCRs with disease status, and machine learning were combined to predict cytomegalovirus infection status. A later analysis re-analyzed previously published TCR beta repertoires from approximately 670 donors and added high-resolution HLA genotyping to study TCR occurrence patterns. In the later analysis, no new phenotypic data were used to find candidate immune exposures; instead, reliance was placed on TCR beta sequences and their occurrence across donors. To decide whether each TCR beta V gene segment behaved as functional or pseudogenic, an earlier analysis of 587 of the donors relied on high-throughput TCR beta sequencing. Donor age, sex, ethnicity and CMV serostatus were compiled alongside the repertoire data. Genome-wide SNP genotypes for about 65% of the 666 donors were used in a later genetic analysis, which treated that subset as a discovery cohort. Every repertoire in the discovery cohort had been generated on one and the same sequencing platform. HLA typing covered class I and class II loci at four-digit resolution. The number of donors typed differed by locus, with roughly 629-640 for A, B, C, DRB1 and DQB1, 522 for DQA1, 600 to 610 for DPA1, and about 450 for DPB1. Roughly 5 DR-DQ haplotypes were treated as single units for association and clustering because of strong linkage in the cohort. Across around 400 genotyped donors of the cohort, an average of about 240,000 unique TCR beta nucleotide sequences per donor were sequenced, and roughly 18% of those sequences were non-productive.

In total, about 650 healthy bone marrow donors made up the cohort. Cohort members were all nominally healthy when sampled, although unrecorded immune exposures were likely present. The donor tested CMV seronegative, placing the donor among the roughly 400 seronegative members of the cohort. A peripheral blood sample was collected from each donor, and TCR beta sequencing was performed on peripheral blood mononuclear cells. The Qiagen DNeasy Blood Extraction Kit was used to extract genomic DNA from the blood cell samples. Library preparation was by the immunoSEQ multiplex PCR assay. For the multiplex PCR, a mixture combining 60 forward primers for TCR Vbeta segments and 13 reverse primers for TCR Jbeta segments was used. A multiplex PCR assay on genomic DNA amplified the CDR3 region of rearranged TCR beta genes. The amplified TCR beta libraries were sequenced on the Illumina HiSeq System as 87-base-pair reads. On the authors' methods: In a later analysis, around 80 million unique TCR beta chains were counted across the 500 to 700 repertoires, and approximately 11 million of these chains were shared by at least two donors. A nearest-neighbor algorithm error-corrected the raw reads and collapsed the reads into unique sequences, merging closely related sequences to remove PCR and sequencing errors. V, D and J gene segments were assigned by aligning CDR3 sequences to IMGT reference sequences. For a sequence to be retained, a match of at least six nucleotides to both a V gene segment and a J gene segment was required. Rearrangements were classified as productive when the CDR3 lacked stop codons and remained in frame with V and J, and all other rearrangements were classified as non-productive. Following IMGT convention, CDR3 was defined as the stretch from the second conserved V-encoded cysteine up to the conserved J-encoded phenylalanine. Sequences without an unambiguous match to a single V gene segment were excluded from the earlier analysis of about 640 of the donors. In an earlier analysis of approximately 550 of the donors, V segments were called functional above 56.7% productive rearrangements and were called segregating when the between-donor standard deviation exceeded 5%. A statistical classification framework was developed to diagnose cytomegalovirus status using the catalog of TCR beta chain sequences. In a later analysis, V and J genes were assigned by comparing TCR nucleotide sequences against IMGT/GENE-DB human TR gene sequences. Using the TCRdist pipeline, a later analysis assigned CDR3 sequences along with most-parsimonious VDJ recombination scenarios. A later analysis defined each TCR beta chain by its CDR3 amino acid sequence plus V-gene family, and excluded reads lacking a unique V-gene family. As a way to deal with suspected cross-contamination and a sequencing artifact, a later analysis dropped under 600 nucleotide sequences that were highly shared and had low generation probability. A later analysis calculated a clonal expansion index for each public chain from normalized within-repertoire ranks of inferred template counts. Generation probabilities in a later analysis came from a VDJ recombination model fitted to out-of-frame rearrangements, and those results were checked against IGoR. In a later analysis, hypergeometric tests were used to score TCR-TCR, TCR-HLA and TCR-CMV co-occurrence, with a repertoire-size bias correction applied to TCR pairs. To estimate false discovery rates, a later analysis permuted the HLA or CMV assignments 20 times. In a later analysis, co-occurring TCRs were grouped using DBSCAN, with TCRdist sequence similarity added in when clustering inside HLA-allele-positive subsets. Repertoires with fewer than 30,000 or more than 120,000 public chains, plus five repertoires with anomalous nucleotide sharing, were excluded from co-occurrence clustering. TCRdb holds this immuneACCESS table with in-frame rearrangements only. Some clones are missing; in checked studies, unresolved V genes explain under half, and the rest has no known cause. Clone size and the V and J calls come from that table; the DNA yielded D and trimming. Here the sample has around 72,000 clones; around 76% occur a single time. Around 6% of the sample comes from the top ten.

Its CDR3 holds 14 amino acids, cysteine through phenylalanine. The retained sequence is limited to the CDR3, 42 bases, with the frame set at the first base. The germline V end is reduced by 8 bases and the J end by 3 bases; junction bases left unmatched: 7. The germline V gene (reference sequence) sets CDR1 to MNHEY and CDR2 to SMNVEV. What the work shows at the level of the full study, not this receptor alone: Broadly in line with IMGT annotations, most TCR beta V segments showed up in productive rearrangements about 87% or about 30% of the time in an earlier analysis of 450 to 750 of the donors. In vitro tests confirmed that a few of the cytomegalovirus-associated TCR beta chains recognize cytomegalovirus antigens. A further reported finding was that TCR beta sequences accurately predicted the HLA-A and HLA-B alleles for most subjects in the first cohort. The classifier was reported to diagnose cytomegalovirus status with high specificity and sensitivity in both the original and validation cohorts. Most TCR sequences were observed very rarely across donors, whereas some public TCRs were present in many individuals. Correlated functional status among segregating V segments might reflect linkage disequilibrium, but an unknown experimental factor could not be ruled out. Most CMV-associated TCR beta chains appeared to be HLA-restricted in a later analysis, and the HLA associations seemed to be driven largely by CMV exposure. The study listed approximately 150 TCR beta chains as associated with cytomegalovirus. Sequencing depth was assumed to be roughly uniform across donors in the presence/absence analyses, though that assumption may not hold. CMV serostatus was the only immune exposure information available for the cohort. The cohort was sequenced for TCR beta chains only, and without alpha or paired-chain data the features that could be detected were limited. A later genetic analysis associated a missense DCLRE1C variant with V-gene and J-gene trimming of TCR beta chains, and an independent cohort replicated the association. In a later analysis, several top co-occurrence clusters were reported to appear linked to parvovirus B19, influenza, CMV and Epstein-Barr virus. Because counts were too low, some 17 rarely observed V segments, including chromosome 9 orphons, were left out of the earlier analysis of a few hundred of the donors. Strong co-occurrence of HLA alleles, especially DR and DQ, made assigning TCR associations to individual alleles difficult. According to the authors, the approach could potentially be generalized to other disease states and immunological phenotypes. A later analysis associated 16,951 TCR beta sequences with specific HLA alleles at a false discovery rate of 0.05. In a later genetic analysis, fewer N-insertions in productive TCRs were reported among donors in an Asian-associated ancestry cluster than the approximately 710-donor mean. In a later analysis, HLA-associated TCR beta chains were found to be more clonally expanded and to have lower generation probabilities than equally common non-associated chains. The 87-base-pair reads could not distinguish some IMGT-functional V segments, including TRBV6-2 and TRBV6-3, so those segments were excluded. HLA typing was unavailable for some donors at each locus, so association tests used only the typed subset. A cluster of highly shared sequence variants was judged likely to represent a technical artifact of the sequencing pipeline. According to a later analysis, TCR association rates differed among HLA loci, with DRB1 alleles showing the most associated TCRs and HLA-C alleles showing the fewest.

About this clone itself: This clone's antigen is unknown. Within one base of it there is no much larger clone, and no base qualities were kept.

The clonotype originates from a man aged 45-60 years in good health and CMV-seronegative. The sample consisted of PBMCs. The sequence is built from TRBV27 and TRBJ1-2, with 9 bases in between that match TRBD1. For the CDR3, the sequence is CASLGTGRDYGYTF. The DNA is TGTGCCAGCCTTGGGACAGGGAGGGACTATGGCTACACCTTC.